Detailed here is one T cell receptor beta chain. Its antigen specificity is not known. No quality values exist for individual bases; no much larger clone is one base distant. In the ViraFEST assay, PBMC were stimulated with viral peptide pools, and antigen-specific CD4+ T cell clonotypes were then identified by expansion using TCR sequencing. After roughly 11 days of culture, CD4+ T cells were isolated with the EasySep CD4+ T cell isolation kit. Convalescent patients had PCR-confirmed SARS-CoV-2 infection between March and December 2020, before Alpha, Beta and Delta variants emerged in the United States. Around 2.1 million PBMC per well were cultured with around 9.8 ug/ml peptides in IMDM containing 5% human AB serum, around 10 IU/ml IL-2 and gentamicin. An HIV-1 Nef peptide pool was used as the negative control culture condition. On days 3 and 7, half of the culture medium was replaced with fresh IL-2-containing medium. Each peptide stimulation condition was cultured in triplicate wells unless otherwise noted. Using Ficoll-Paque Plus gradient centrifugation, PBMC were separated from whole blood and then either used fresh or cryopreserved at -140C. The QIAamp micro DNA kit was used to extract genomic DNA from the cultured CD4+ T cells.

This entry comes from a study of vaccination effects on CD4 cells after COVID-19 (dated by TCRdb to 2022 to 2024). In terms of the full investigation: Participants received two doses of either the BNT162b2 or the mRNA-1273 mRNA SARS-CoV-2 vaccine. A total of over nine COVID-19 convalescent patients and several SARS-CoV-2-naive healthy vaccine recipients were included in the full study. Cultures from other donors in the study were sequenced with the Oncomine TCR Beta short-read assay on an Illumina iSeq 100. SARS-CoV-2 spike-specific CD4+ TCR repertoires from before and after mRNA vaccination were compared in COVID-19 convalescent patients and in infection-naive vaccine recipients. Pre-vaccine samples were collected from two convalescent patients 16 days and one week before the first dose, corresponding to 142 and 148 days after COVID-19 diagnosis.

Libraries were made using the immunoSEQ multiplex PCR assay. DNA from the CD4+ T cells that had been cultured and isolated underwent TCR beta CDR3 sequencing. From the authors' description of their analysis: Non-productive TCR sequences were removed and reads were trimmed to the CDR3 region, keeping CDR3s of at least 7 amino acids. The MANAFEST web app was used to identify antigen-specific clonotypes by comparing expansion in peptide wells with expansion in reference cultures. For clones to be considered positive, expansion at FDR<0.05 versus reference and all other wells, an odds ratio above 5, and a frequency above 0.1% in two replicate wells were required. A clonotype was called cross-reactive if it was significantly expanded both in SARS-CoV-2 spike wells and in at least one common cold coronavirus spike condition. Using the stringdist R package, CDR3 similarity was measured by Levenshtein distance, and unrooted trees were constructed with ape in R 3.6.1. TCRdb retrieved this table from immuneACCESS and kept in-frame rearrangements only. Not all clones are present; in checked studies, unresolved V genes account for under half, and no reason is known for the remainder. V and J calls and clone size follow that table, whereas D and trimming were derived from the DNA. The sample includes tens of thousands of clones, with more than 75% observed a single time. The ten largest clones capture roughly 6% of the sample.

What the research found in general, with its limitations: Only a small number of convalescent patients were included, and no early post-infection timepoints were available, which limited the study. Both infection-induced and vaccine-induced clones contracted markedly at late post-vaccination timepoints, which is consistent with waning T cell responses. In convalescent patients, the post-vaccine spike-reactive repertoire consisted mainly of new vaccine-induced clones, largely distinct from infection-induced clones.

The sequence was obtained from a human donor who had a prior SARS-CoV-2 infection. The sample was CD4+ T cells from PBMCs cultured with HIV peptides, taken before COVID-19 vaccination. Explained via the paper, the cell subset or site label denotes: HIV-1 Nef peptide pool negative control/reference culture.

The DNA sequence is as follows: TGTGCCAGCAGCCTAGGACACGCCTCTGGAAACACCATATATTTT. Its translation is CASSLGHASGNTIYF. The rearranged chain carries TRBV7-2 and TRBJ1-3; the best D guess is TRBD1, with 5 bases matching. The CDR3 covers 15 residues, taking in both the cysteine and the phenylalanine. Only the CDR3 region is kept as DNA, spanning 45 bases read in frame from base 1. Trimming at the junction amounts to 5 bases on V and 0 bases on J, and the germline ends lie 11 bases apart. The germline V gene yields SGHTA for CDR1 and FQGNSA for CDR2.